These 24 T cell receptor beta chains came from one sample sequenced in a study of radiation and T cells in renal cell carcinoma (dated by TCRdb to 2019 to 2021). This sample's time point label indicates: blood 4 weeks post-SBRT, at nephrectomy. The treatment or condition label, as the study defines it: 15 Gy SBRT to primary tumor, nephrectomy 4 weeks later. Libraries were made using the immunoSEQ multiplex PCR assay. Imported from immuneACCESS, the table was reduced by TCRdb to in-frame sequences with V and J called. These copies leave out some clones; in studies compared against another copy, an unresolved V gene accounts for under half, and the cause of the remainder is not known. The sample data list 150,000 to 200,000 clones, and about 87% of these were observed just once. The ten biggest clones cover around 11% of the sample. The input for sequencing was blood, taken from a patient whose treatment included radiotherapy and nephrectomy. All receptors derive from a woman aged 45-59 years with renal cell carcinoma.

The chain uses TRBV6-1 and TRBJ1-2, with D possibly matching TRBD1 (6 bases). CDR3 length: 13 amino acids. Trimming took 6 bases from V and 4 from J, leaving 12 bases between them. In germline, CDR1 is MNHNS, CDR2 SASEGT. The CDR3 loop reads CASRADRFYGYTF. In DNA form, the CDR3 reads TGTGCCAGCAGAGCAGACAGGTTCTATGGCTACACCTTC.

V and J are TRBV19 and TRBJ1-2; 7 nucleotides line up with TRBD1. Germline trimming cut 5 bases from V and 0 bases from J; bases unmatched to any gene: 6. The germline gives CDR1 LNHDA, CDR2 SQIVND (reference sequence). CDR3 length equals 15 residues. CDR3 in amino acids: CASSVSGTANYGYTF. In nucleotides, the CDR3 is TGTGCCAGTAGTGTCTCCGGGACAGCTAACTATGGCTACACCTTC.

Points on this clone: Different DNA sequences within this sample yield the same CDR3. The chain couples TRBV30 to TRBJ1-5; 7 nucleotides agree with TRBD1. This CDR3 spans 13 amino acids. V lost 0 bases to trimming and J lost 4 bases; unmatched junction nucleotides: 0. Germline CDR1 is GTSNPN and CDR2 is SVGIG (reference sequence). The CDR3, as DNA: TGTGCCTGGAGTGTACAGGGGAATCAGCCCCAGCATTTT. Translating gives CAWSVQGNQPQHF.

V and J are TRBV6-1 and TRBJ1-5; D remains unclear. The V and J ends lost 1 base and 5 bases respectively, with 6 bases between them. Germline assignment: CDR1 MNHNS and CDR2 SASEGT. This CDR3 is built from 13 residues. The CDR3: CASSEGVHQPQHF. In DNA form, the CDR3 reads TGTGCCAGCAGTGAAGGGGTGCATCAGCCCCAGCATTTT.

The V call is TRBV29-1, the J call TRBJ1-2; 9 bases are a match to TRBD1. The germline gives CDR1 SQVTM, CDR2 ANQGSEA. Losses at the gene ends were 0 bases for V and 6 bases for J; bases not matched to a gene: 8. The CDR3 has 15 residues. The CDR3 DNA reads TGCAGCGTTGAAGATGTGCGGGACAGGGTCCATGGCTACACCTTC. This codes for CSVEDVRDRVHGYTF.

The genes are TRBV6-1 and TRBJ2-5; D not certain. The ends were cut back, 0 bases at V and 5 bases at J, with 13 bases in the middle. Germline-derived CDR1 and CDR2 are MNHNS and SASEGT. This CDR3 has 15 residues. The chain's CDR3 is CASSEAGRWWETQYF. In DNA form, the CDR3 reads TGTGCCAGCAGTGAAGCAGGAAGGTGGTGGGAGACCCAGTACTTC.

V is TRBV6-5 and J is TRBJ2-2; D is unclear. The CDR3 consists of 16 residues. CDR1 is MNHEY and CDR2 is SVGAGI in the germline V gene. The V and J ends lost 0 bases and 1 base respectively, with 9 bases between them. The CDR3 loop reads CASSYSGWGNTGELFF. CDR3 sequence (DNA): TGTGCCAGCAGTTACTCAGGGTGGGGGAACACCGGGGAGCTGTTTTTT.

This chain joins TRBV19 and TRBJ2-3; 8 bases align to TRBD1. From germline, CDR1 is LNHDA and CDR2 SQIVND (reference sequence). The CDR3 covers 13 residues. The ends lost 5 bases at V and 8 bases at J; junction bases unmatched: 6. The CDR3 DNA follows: TGTGCCAGTAGTGAGCAGGGGGCGGCTACGCAGTATTTT. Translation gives CASSEQGAATQYF.

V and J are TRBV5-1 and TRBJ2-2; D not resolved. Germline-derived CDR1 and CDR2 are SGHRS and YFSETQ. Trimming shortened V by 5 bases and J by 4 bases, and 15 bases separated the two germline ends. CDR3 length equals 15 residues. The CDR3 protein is CASRSGLAATGELFF. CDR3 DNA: TGCGCCAGCAGGTCGGGCCTTGCGGCCACCGGGGAGCTGTTTTTT.

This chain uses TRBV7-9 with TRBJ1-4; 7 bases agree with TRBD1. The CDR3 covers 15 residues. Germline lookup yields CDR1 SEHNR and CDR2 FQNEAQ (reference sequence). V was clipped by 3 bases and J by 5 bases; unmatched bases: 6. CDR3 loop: CASSFTGQQNEKLFF. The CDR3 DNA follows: TGTGCCAGCAGCTTCACGGGACAGCAGAATGAAAAACTGTTTTTT.

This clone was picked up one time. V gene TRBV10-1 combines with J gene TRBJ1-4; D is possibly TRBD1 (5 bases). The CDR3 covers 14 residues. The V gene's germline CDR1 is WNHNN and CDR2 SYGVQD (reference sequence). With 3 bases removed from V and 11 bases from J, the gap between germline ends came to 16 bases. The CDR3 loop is CASSETREDLKLFF. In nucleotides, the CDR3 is TGCGCCAGCAGTGAAACCAGGGAGGATCTGAAACTGTTTTTT.

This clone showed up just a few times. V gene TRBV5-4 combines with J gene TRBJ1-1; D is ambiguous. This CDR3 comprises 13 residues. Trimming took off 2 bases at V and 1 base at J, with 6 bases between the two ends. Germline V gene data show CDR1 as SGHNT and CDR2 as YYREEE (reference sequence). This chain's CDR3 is CASSFGQNTEAFF. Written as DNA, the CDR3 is TGTGCCAGCAGCTTTGGTCAGAACACTGAAGCTTTCTTT.

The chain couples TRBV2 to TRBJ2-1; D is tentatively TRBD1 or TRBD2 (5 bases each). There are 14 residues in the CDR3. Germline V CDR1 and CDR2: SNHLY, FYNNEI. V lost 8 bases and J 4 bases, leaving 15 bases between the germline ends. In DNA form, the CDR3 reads TGTGCCAGCCCTAACCGGGACGGGTACAATGAGCAGTTCTTC. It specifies CASPNRDGYNEQFF.

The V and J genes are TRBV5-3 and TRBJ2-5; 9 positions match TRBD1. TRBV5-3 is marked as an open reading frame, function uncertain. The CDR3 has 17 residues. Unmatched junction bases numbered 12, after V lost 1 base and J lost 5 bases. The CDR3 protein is CARSLPIEDRGRETQYF. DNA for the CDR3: TGTGCCAGAAGCTTGCCAATAGAGGACAGGGGCCGGGAGACCCAGTACTTC.

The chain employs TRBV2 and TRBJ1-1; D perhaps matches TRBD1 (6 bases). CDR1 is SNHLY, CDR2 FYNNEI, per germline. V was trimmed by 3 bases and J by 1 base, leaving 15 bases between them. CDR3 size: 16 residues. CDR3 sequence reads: CASSELPGAGNTEAFF. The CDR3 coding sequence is TGTGCCAGCAGTGAGTTACCGGGGGCGGGGAACACTGAAGCTTTCTTT. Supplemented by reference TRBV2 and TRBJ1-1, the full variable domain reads EPEVTQTPSHQVTQMGQEVILRCVPISNHLYFYWYRQILGQKVEFLVSFYNNEISEKSEIFDDQFSVERPDGSNFTLKIRSTKLEDSAMYFCASSELPGAGNTEAFFGQGTRLTVV.

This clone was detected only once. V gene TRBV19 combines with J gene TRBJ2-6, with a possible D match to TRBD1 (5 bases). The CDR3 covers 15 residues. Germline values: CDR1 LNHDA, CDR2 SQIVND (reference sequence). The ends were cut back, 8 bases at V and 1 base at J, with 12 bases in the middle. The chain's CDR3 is CASRQPGSGANVLTF. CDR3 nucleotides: TGTGCCAGTCGACAGCCAGGGTCTGGGGCCAACGTCCTGACTTTC.

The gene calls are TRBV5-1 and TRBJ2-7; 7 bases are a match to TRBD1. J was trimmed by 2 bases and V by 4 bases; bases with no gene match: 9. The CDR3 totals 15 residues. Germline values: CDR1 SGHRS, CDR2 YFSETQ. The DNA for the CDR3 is TGCGCCAGCAGCCCAACTGGGACAGTTCCCTACGAGCAGTACTTC. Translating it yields CASSPTGTVPYEQYF.

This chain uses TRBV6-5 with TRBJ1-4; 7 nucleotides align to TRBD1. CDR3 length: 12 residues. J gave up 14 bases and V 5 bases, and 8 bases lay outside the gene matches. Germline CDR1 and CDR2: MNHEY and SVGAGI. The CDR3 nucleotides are TGTGCCAGCAGTGTCCGGGGACAGCGCCTGTTTTTT. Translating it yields CASSVRGQRLFF.

CDR3 sequence (DNA): TGTGCCAGCAGCTTATATGCTAACTATGGCTACACCTTC. Its protein product is CASSLYANYGYTF. The gene calls are TRBV7-9 and TRBJ1-2; no clear D gene. The V end lost 2 bases, the J end lost 0 bases, and 4 bases lay between the germline ends. Germline CDR1 and CDR2: SEHNR and FQNEAQ (reference sequence). The length of the CDR3 is 13 residues. The full variable domain, rest sourced from reference TRBV7-9 and TRBJ1-2, is DTGVSQNPRHKITKRGQNVTFRCDPISEHNRLYWYRQTLGQGPEFLTYFQNEAQLEKSRLLSDRFSAERPKGSFSTLEIQRTEQGDSAMYLCASSLYANYGYTFGSGTRLTVV.

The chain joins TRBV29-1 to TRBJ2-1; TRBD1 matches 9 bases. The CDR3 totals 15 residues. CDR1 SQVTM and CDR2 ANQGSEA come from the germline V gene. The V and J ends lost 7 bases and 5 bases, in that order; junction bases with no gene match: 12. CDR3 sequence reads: CSEKPGQGSHNEQFF. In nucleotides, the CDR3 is TGCAGCGAAAAGCCGGGACAGGGTTCCCACAATGAGCAGTTCTTC.

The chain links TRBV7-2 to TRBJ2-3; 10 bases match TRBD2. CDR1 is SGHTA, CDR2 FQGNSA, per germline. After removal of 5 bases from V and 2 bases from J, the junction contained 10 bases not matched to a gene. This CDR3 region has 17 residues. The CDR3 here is CASSLQPAGGPTDTQYF. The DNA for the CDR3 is TGTGCCAGCAGCCTCCAACCAGCGGGGGGGCCCACAGATACGCAGTATTTT. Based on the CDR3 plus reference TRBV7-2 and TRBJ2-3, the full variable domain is GAGVSQSPSNKVTEKGKDVELRCDPISGHTALYWYRQSLGQGLEFLIYFQGNSAPDKSGLPSDRFSAERTGGSVSTLTIQRTQQEDSAVYLCASSLQPAGGPTDTQYFGPGTRLTVL.

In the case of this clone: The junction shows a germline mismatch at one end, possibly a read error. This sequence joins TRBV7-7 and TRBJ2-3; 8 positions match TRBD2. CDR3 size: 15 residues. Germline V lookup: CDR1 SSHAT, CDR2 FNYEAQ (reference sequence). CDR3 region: CASSLTGGRTDTQYF. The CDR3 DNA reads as TGTGCTAGCAGCTTGACGGGGGGGCGCACAGATACGCAGTATTTT.

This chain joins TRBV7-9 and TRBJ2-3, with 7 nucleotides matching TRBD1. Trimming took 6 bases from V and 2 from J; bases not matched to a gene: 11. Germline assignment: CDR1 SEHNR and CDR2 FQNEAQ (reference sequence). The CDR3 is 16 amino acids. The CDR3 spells CASSYSTGLYTDTQYF. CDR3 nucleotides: TGTGCCAGCAGTTATTCGACAGGGCTATACACAGATACGCAGTATTTT.

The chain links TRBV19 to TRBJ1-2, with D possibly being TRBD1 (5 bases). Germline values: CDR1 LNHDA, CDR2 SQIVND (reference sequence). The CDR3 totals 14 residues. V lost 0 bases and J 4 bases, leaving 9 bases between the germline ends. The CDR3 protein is CASSIERGAYGYTF. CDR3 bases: TGTGCCAGTAGTATAGAAAGGGGAGCCTATGGCTACACCTTC. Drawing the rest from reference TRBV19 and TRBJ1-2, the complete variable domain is DGGITQSPKYLFRKEGQNVTLSCEQNLNHDAMYWYRQDPGQGLRLIYYSQIVNDFQKGDIAEGYSVSREKKESFPLTVTSAQKNPTAFYLCASSIERGAYGYTFGSGTRLTVV.